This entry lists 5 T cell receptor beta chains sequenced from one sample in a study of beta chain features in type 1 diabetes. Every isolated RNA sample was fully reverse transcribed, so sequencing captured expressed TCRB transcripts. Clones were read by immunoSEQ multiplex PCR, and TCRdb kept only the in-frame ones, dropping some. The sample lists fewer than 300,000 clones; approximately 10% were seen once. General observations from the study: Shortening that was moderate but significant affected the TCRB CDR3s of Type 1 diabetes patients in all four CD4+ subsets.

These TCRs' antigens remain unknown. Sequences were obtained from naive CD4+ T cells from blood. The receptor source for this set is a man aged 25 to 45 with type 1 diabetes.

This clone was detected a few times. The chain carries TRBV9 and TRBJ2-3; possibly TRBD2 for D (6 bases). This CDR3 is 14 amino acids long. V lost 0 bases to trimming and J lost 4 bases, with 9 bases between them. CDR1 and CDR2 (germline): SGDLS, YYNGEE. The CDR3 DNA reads TGTGCCAGCAGCGTAGCACTAGCCTCAGATACGCAGTATTTT. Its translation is CASSVALASDTQYF.

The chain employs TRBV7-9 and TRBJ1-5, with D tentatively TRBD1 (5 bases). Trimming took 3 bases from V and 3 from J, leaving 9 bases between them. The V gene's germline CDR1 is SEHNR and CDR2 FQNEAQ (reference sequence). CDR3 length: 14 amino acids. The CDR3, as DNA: TGTGCCAGCAGCTTCGAGACAGACAATCAGCCCCAGCATTTT. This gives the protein CASSFETDNQPQHF.

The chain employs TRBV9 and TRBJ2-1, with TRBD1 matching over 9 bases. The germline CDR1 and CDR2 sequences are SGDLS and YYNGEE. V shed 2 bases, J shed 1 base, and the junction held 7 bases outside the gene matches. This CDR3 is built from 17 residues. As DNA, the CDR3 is TGTGCCAGCAGCGTCCTAATTGGGACAGGGTCCTACAATGAGCAGTTCTTC. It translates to CASSVLIGTGSYNEQFF.

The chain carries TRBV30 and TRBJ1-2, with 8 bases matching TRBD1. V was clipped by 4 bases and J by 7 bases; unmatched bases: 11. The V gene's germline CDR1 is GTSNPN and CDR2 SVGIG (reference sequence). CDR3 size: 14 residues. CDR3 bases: TGTGCCTGGAACCCCGCCAGGGGGCTCGGTGGCTACACCTTC. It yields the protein CAWNPARGLGGYTF.

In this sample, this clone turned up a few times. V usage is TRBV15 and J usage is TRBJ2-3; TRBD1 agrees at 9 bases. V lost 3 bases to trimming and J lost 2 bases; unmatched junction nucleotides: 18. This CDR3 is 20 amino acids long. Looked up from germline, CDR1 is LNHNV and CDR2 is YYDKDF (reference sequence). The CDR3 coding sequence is TGTGCCACCAGCAGGGCTGGACAGGGGCTCCGGTACCGGAACACAGATACGCAGTATTTT. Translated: CATSRAGQGLRYRNTDTQYF.